This entry lists 30 T cell receptor beta chains sequenced from one sample in a study of blood T cell repertoires in COVID-19. The data were produced by immunoSEQ multiplex PCR, yet TCRdb's version contains in-frame clones alone and is incomplete. The data show under 200,000 clones, more than 75% seen once. Source material: peripheral blood. The receptor source for this set is a man aged 40-50 years with active or convalescent COVID-19.

The chain is built from TRBV3-1 (or the pseudogene TRBV3-2) and TRBJ1-3, with unresolved D. Germline V gives CDR1 LGHDT, CDR2 YNNKEL (reference sequence). Trimming pared 0 bases from V and 3 bases from J, leaving 12 bases between. The CDR3 totals 16 residues. The CDR3 protein is CASSQDPTAFGNTIYF. The CDR3 region has the DNA TGTGCCAGCAGCCAAGATCCCACAGCCTTTGGAAACACCATATATTTT.

The chain uses TRBV3-1 (or the pseudogene TRBV3-2) and TRBJ1-3; D ambiguous. Germline V gene lookup returns CDR1 LGHDT and CDR2 YNNKEL (reference sequence). The germline V and J ends were trimmed by 0 bases and 0 bases, with 15 bases remaining between them. The CDR3 sequence is 18 residues long. The CDR3 DNA follows: TGTGCCAGCAGCCAAGATTCTGTCCGACTTACCTCTGGAAACACCATATATTTT. Its protein is CASSQDSVRLTSGNTIYF.

In its sample, this clone was seen a few times. This chain joins TRBV29-1 and TRBJ2-7; 8 positions agree with TRBD2. Germline lookup yields CDR1 SQVTM and CDR2 ANQGSEA. The CDR3 covers 13 residues. With V trimmed by 1 base and J by 4 bases, 3 bases remained unmatched. The CDR3 loop is CSVEVAGGYEQYF. The CDR3, as DNA: TGCAGCGTTGAAGTGGCGGGAGGATACGAGCAGTACTTC.

CDR3 nucleotide sequence: TGTGCCAGCAGCCAAGGGAACAGGGGGCATGAGCAGTTCTTC. Translated: CASSQGNRGHEQFF. The V and J genes are TRBV3-1 (or the pseudogene TRBV3-2) and TRBJ2-1; TRBD1 aligns across 9 bases. CDR1 and CDR2 from the germline V gene are LGHDT and YNNKEL (reference sequence). Losses at the gene ends were 1 base for V and 8 bases for J; bases not matched to a gene: 3. The CDR3 is 14 amino acids.

CDR3 nucleotide sequence: TGTGCCAGCAGCCAAGGACAGGGGATTGACACTGAAGCTTTCTTT. Translated, it gives CASSQGQGIDTEAFF. The chain combines TRBV4-2 with TRBJ1-1; TRBD1 matches 8 bases. Germline CDR1 LGHNA, CDR2 YNFKEQ. V shed 1 base and J 3 bases; nucleotides not matched to a gene: 4. CDR3 length equals 15 residues.

The gene calls are TRBV12-3 or TRBV12-4 and TRBJ2-7, with D unresolved. Trimming stripped 11 bases from V and 4 bases from J, with 18 bases between. CDR3 size: 13 residues. The CDR3 reads CASHPSRGYEQYF. The DNA for the CDR3 is TGTGCCTCCCACCCATCGCGCGGATACGAGCAGTACTTC.

This chain uses TRBV28 with TRBJ1-6; D is undetermined. Per germline, CDR1 MDHEN and CDR2 SYDVKM. V lost 6 bases and J lost 7, with 10 bases in between. The CDR3 length is 13 residues. CDR3 nucleotides: TGTGCCAGCAGGCCCCGAGCAAATTCACCCCTCCACTTT. It codes for CASRPRANSPLHF.

As regards this clone: The same CDR3 is also encoded by other DNA sequences in this sample. The J gene is TRBJ2-7, the V gene TRBV18; tentative D call: TRBD1 (6 bases). Trimming removed 3 bases at V and 0 bases at J, with 9 bases between. The CDR3 is 14 amino acids. Germline values: CDR1 KGHSH, CDR2 LQKENI. In nucleotides, the CDR3 is TGTGCCAGCTCACCTTTACAGGGCTCCTACGAGCAGTACTTC. Its translation: CASSPLQGSYEQYF.

J is TRBJ2-3 and V is TRBV9, with D hard to call. Germline V gene sequence: CDR1 SGDLS, CDR2 YYNGEE. V lost 0 bases, J lost 2 bases, and 10 bases lay in between. The CDR3 covers 15 residues. CDR3 DNA sequence: TGTGCCAGCAGCGTAGTTGCTTGGCACACAGATACGCAGTATTTT. Its translation is CASSVVAWHTDTQYF.

This chain connects TRBV5-6 to TRBJ1-2; TRBD1 might be the D (6 bases). This CDR3 contains 15 residues. Germline-derived CDR1 and CDR2 are SGHDT and YYEEEE. Trimming cost V 4 bases and J 0 bases, with 13 bases left between them. The CDR3 DNA follows: TGTGCCAGCAGCCGGGGGGGCGCTACTAACTATGGCTACACCTTC. Residues: CASSRGGATNYGYTF. The full variable domain, rest sourced from reference TRBV5-6 and TRBJ1-2, is DAGVTQSPTHLIKTRGQQVTLRCSPKSGHDTVSWYQQALGQGPQFIFQYYEEEERQRGNFPDRFSGHQFPNYSSELNVNALLLGDSALYLCASSRGGATNYGYTFGSGTRLTVV.

The V gene is TRBV6-6, the J gene TRBJ1-5, with 9 bases fitting TRBD1. Germline V gene lookup returns CDR1 MNHNY and CDR2 SVGAGI (reference sequence). J gave up 0 bases and V 5 bases, and 8 bases lay outside the gene matches. This CDR3 is built from 17 residues. The CDR3 protein is CASSPGQGKYSNQPQHF. As DNA, the CDR3 is TGTGCCAGCAGTCCTGGACAGGGGAAGTATAGCAATCAGCCCCAGCATTTT.

V gene TRBV20-1 combines with J gene TRBJ2-7; D not resolved. This CDR3 is 11 amino acids long. CDR1 and CDR2 (germline): DFQATT, SNEGSKA (reference sequence). Between the trimmed V and J ends, which lost 3 bases and 6 bases, there was a span of 9 bases. In nucleotides, the CDR3 is TGCAGTGCTAGTGAAGAAGCCGAGCAGTACTTC. This sequence encodes CSASEEAEQYF.

This chain joins TRBV28 and TRBJ2-7; D is perhaps TRBD1 (6 bases). CDR3 size: 15 residues. V gave up 6 bases and J gave up 0 bases, with 15 bases separating them. Germline CDR1 and CDR2: MDHEN and SYDVKM. In DNA, the CDR3 is TGTGCCAGCAGAGACGTAGGGGGTCCCTCCTACGAGCAGTACTTC. Translation: CASRDVGGPSYEQYF.

This rearrangement joins TRBV10-3 to TRBJ2-7; unclear D gene. The CDR3 runs to 15 residues. Germline V gene sequence: CDR1 ENHRY, CDR2 SYGVKD. The germline V and J ends were trimmed by 0 bases and 0 bases, with 9 bases remaining between them. CDR3 protein: CAISESAVTSYEQYF. The CDR3 nucleotides are TGTGCCATCAGTGAGTCGGCGGTTACCTCCTACGAGCAGTACTTC.

V and J are TRBV27 and TRBJ1-3; D might be TRBD1 (6 bases). CDR3 length equals 17 residues. Per the germline V gene, CDR1 is MNHEY and CDR2 is SMNVEV (reference sequence). V was shortened by 5 bases and J by 0 bases, with 17 bases between the two germline ends. The CDR3: CASSPLQGSHSGNTIYF. The CDR3 DNA reads TGTGCCAGCAGTCCGTTACAGGGTTCCCACTCTGGAAACACCATATATTTT.

The chain couples TRBV4-1 to TRBJ1-2, with 9 bases aligning to TRBD1. V dropped 1 base and J dropped 3; count of bases not matched to a gene: 6. This CDR3 contains 16 residues. Germline V gene data show CDR1 as MGHRA and CDR2 as YSYEKL. The DNA of the CDR3 is TGCGCCAGCAGCCAAGGGTACCGACAGGGGGACTATGGCTACACCTTC. Translated: CASSQGYRQGDYGYTF.

In this sample, this clone turned up once. This rearrangement joins TRBV15 to TRBJ2-7; TRBD1 is a possible D gene (5 bases). The CDR3 extends over 14 amino acids. Germline V CDR1 and CDR2: LNHNV, YYDKDF (reference sequence). V lost 3 bases and J lost 5, with 14 bases in between. DNA of the CDR3: TGTGCCACCAGCAGGGAGACAGTTTCCCACGAGCAGTACTTC. This sequence encodes CATSRETVSHEQYF. Complete variable domain (other parts from reference TRBV15 and TRBJ2-7): DAMVIQNPRYQVTQFGKPVTLSCSQTLNHNVMYWYQQKSSQAPKLLFHYYDKDFNNEADTPDNFQSRRPNTSFCFLDIRSPGLGDTAMYLCATSRETVSHEQYFGPGTRLTVT.

The chain combines TRBV7-3 with TRBJ2-3; possible D gene TRBD2, 6 bases. Trimming shortened V by 4 bases and J by 6 bases, and 14 bases separated the two germline ends. CDR3 length: 14 residues. CDR1 SGHTA and CDR2 FQGTGA come from the germline V gene. CDR3 in DNA: TGTGCCAGCAGCTGGGGACTGCCAAGTGATACGCAGTATTTT. It yields the protein CASSWGLPSDTQYF.

The rearrangement uses TRBV11-3 and TRBJ2-7; possibly TRBD2 for D (6 bases). Trimming took off 2 bases at V and 2 bases at J, with 7 bases between the two ends. The CDR3 is 13 residues long. Per the germline V gene, CDR1 is SGHNT and CDR2 is YENEEA. CDR3 loop: CASSLRGTYEQYF. Here the CDR3 DNA reads TGTGCCAGCAGCTTACGGGGGACCTACGAGCAGTACTTC.

In DNA form, the CDR3 reads TGTGCCAGCAAAATAGCGGGGACCTCCTACGAGCAGTACTTC. Its protein product is CASKIAGTSYEQYF. The chain employs TRBV28 and TRBJ2-7, with 8 nucleotides matching TRBD2. Trimming at V came to 7 bases and at J to 0 bases, leaving 5 bases not matched to a gene. There are 14 residues in the CDR3. Germline V gene lookup returns CDR1 MDHEN and CDR2 SYDVKM.

The chain has TRBV2 and TRBJ1-4; no clear D gene. Germline loops: CDR1 SNHLY, CDR2 FYNNEI. The V end was cut by 8 bases, the J end by 8 bases, with 15 bases between. The CDR3 length is 13 residues. The CDR3 DNA is TGTGCCAGCGAGGCTGGTAGTCCGGAAAAACTGTTTTTT. It encodes CASEAGSPEKLFF.

The chain combines TRBV19 with TRBJ2-7; D perhaps matches TRBD2 (5 bases). The CDR3 length is 14 residues. Germline loops: CDR1 LNHDA, CDR2 SQIVND (reference sequence). V lost 4 bases to trimming and J lost 0 bases, with 10 bases between them. As DNA, the CDR3 is TGTGCCAGTAGTAACCGGGGAAGCTCCTACGAGCAGTACTTC. Its protein product is CASSNRGSSYEQYF.

The rearrangement links TRBV6-6 to TRBJ2-6; 7 bases fit TRBD1. The CDR3 has 14 residues. Losses at the gene ends were 9 bases for V and 0 bases for J; bases not matched to a gene: 2. Germline-derived CDR1 and CDR2 are MNHNY and SVGAGI (reference sequence). The CDR3 DNA follows: TGTGCCAGACCAGGGGGCTCTGGGGCCAACGTCCTGACTTTC. This gives the protein CARPGGSGANVLTF.

This chain links TRBV13 with TRBJ2-7, with 9 bases fitting TRBD1. The trim removed 5 bases at V and 0 bases at J, leaving 5 bases unmatched. Germline V lookup: CDR1 PRHDT, CDR2 FYEKMQ (reference sequence). This CDR3 region has 15 residues. The chain's CDR3 is CASSEGQGDSYEQYF. In DNA, the CDR3 is TGTGCCAGCAGCGAGGGACAGGGTGACTCCTACGAGCAGTACTTC. The whole variable domain, filled in from reference TRBV13 and TRBJ2-7, reads AAGVIQSPRHLIKEKRETATLKCYPIPRHDTVYWYQQGPGQDPQFLISFYEKMQSDKGSIPDRFSAQQFSDYHSELNMSSLELGDSALYFCASSEGQGDSYEQYFGPGTRLTVT.

J is TRBJ2-1 and V is TRBV30, with 12 bases that match TRBD2. The CDR3 has 16 amino acids. The ends lost 0 bases at V and 9 bases at J; junction bases unmatched: 9. Germline CDR1 and CDR2: GTSNPN and SVGIG (reference sequence). The CDR3 loop is CAWSVRLLAGGSEQFF. CDR3 sequence (DNA): TGTGCCTGGAGTGTACGGTTACTAGCGGGAGGAAGTGAGCAGTTCTTC.

The chain is built from TRBV19 and TRBJ1-2; D is unresolved. V was cut by 7 bases and J by 4 bases, with 13 bases left in between. The CDR3 has 13 amino acids. The germline V gene has CDR1 LNHDA and CDR2 SQIVND (reference sequence). CDR3 region: CASNEHSGYGYTF. CDR3 DNA sequence: TGTGCCAGTAACGAACACTCGGGCTATGGCTACACCTTC.

This clone came up a few times. V is TRBV2 and J is TRBJ1-5; D perhaps matches TRBD1 (6 bases). This CDR3 comprises 15 residues. Germline V lookup: CDR1 SNHLY, CDR2 FYNNEI. Trimming removed 7 bases at V and 3 bases at J, with 16 bases between. The DNA of the CDR3 is TGTGCCAGCAAAAGAAGGGGGGGCAACAATCAGCCCCAGCATTTT. This codes for CASKRRGGNNQPQHF.

Only one count was recorded for this clone. The chain combines TRBV14 with TRBJ2-2; TRBD1 aligns across 8 bases. Germline V CDR1 and CDR2: SGHDN, FVKESK. V was clipped by 4 bases and J by 1 base; unmatched bases: 8. The CDR3 has 17 residues. The CDR3 protein is CASSPRGLALNTGELFF. The CDR3 DNA is TGTGCCAGCAGCCCCAGGGGGCTCGCTCTGAACACCGGGGAGCTGTTTTTT.

This chain connects TRBV30 to TRBJ1-5, with TRBD1 identical over 8 bases. J gave up 1 base and V 0 bases, and 8 bases lay outside the gene matches. Germline-derived CDR1 and CDR2 are GTSNPN and SVGIG (reference sequence). This CDR3 contains 17 residues. CDR3 residues: CAWSVRSGGMSNQPQHF. The CDR3, as DNA: TGTGCCTGGAGTGTGCGGTCAGGGGGCATGAGCAATCAGCCCCAGCATTTT.

J is TRBJ1-4 and V is TRBV18; 9 nucleotides align to TRBD1. CDR1 and CDR2 from the germline V gene are KGHSH and LQKENI. This CDR3 has 15 residues. V shed 0 bases and J 5 bases; nucleotides not matched to a gene: 1. CDR3 DNA: TGTGCCAGCTCACCACCGGGGACAGGGAATGAAAAACTGTTTTTT. Translated, it gives CASSPPGTGNEKLFF. Full variable domain (remainder filled in from reference TRBV18 and TRBJ1-4): NAGVMQNPRHLVRRRGQEARLRCSPMKGHSHVYWYRQLPEEGLKFMVYLQKENIIDESGMPKERFSAEFPKEGPSILRIQQVVRGDSAAYFCASSPPGTGNEKLFFGSGTQLSVL.